The present TCR beta chain was sequenced within a study of tumor-infiltrating lymphocytes in localized non-small cell lung cancer. On the study more broadly: The cohort mixed smokers and never-smokers, several histologies, and some post-neoadjuvant-chemotherapy samples.

Germline-derived CDR1 and CDR2 are GTSNPN and SVGIG (reference sequence). The CDR3 contains 15 residues. V was shortened by 0 bases and J by 5 bases, with 13 bases between the two germline ends. Some clones are missing from TCRdb's copy, which holds only in-frame ones; the method was immunoSEQ multiplex PCR. The sample contains roughly 2,500 clones, 45% to 55% of which appear only once. Study-level points and caveats: Not all patients were TCR sequenced, owing to tissue quantity. Technical variation could not be separated from intratumor heterogeneity here. T-cell fraction did not differ between immunotypes IM1 and IM2.

On this clone itself: No antigen is known for it.

The source of this sequence is a human donor with non-small cell lung cancer. Some clones in this sample may be carry-over from other donors' samples. The gene calls are TRBV30 and TRBJ1-4; possibly TRBD1 for D (6 bases). The sequenced material came from uninvolved lung tissue not adjacent to the tumor. CDR3 residues: CAWSVRGTGNEKLFF. As DNA, the CDR3 is TGTGCCTGGAGTGTACGAGGTACAGGGAATGAAAAACTGTTTTTT.